This T cell receptor beta chain was identified during a study of blood T cell repertoires in COVID-19. The data were produced by immunoSEQ multiplex PCR, yet TCRdb's version contains in-frame clones alone and is incomplete. The sample has 100,000 to 150,000 clones; 88% are singletons. The V end lost 4 bases, the J end lost 9 bases, and 19 bases lay between the germline ends. Germline V lookup: CDR1 KGHSH, CDR2 LQKENI. CDR3 length: 16 residues. The specimen sequenced was peripheral blood. The clonotype was recovered from a human donor in a cohort sampled during active COVID-19. V gene TRBV18 combines with J gene TRBJ1-6, with a weak D call TRBD1 (5 bases). The CDR3 is CASSLNTGPIGSPLHF. CDR3 DNA sequence: TGTGCCAGCTCACTAAATACAGGCCCCATCGGTTCACCCCTCCACTTT.